Listed here are 14 T cell receptor beta chains from one sample, sequenced in a study of shared clonotypes between healthy human individuals. Sequencing used immunoSEQ multiplex PCR; TCRdb keeps in-frame clones, though not all of them. The sample has some 2.4 million clones; 80% to 95% are singletons. Sequencing was done on a sample of naive CD4+ T cells from PBMCs. The subset here: CD45RA+ positively selected. The receptor set was obtained from a man aged 18 to 29 in good health. Some clones in this sample may be carry-over from other donors' samples.

V gene TRBV4-1 combines with J gene TRBJ2-7; TRBD2 aligns across 13 bases. CDR1 and CDR2 (germline): MGHRA, YSYEKL. This CDR3 has 17 residues. V was clipped by 1 base and J by 2 bases; unmatched bases: 5. The CDR3 region is CASSQGLAGGTPYEQYF. DNA of the CDR3: TGCGCCAGCAGCCAAGGACTAGCGGGAGGAACCCCCTACGAGCAGTACTTC.

This chain joins TRBV28 and TRBJ2-2; D might be TRBD1 or TRBD2, each matching 6 bases. V shed 8 bases and J shed 1 base, with 17 bases lying between them. There are 16 residues in the CDR3. Looked up from germline, CDR1 is MDHEN and CDR2 is SYDVKM. Here the CDR3 reads CASSPAGTRNTGELFF. DNA for the CDR3: TGTGCCAGCTCCCCTGCGGGGACAAGGAACACCGGGGAGCTGTTTTTT.

The V gene is TRBV11-2, the J gene TRBJ2-7, with D unclear. Trimming took off 6 bases at V and 6 bases at J, with 12 bases between the two ends. The length of the CDR3 is 12 residues. CDR1 and CDR2 from the germline V gene are SGHAT and FQNNGV. As DNA, the CDR3 is TGTGCCAGCAGAGACAATTCACGCGAGCAGTACTTC. It translates to CASRDNSREQYF.

The genes are TRBV5-4 and TRBJ1-2, with D perhaps TRBD1 (6 bases). The germline V and J ends were trimmed by 2 bases and 3 bases, with 8 bases remaining between them. Germline V gene lookup returns CDR1 SGHNT and CDR2 YYREEE (reference sequence). The length of the CDR3 is 13 residues. CDR3 DNA: TGTGCCAGCAGCTTACAGGGTTACTATGGCTACACCTTC. Residues: CASSLQGYYGYTF.

This clone has a handful of counts. The V call is TRBV19, the J call TRBJ1-1; 8 nucleotides agree with TRBD1. Trimming took 6 bases from V and 1 from J; bases not matched to a gene: 10. This CDR3 has 16 amino acids. Germline CDR1 is LNHDA and CDR2 is SQIVND (reference sequence). The DNA for the CDR3 is TGTGCCAGTAGCCCTGGGCAGGGGGCATGGAACACTGAAGCTTTCTTT. It specifies CASSPGQGAWNTEAFF.

In its sample, this clone was seen once. V and J are TRBV29-1 and TRBJ2-7; no definite D call. In germline, CDR1 is SQVTM, CDR2 ANQGSEA. CDR3 length: 12 residues. Trimming stripped 7 bases from V and 2 bases from J, with 12 bases between. CDR3 loop: CSGLWPPYEQYF. Written as DNA, the CDR3 is TGCAGCGGCCTCTGGCCCCCCTACGAGCAGTACTTC.

This chain links TRBV7-3 with TRBJ2-1; D is unclear. Germline V gene lookup returns CDR1 SGHTA and CDR2 FQGTGA. The CDR3 spans 14 residues. V was pared by 2 bases and J by 9 bases, with 14 bases between. The CDR3 is CASSLLANPSEQFF. The CDR3 DNA is TGTGCCAGCAGCTTATTGGCTAACCCGTCTGAGCAGTTCTTC.

For this clone: At the DNA level, this CDR3 is encoded by other sequences in the same sample as well. The chain couples TRBV18 to TRBJ2-1; 12 bases fit TRBD2. The germline V gene encodes CDR1 KGHSH and CDR2 LQKENI. The J segment lost 4 bases and the V segment lost 3 bases, leaving 1 base of the junction unmatched. The CDR3 runs to 15 residues. CDR3 region: CASSPGTSGYNEQFF. CDR3 nucleotide sequence: TGTGCCAGCTCACCCGGGACTAGCGGGTACAATGAGCAGTTCTTC.

This clone was found once. The chain links TRBV5-4 to TRBJ2-4; weak D call: TRBD2 (7 bases). The CDR3 sequence is 15 residues long. CDR1 is SGHNT and CDR2 is YYREEE in the germline V gene (reference sequence). The V end was cut by 4 bases, the J end by 2 bases, with 13 bases between. The chain's CDR3 is CASSPEGGTKNIQYF. The CDR3 nucleotides read TGTGCCAGCAGCCCTGAGGGGGGGACCAAAAACATTCAGTACTTC.

The V gene is TRBV4-1, the J gene TRBJ2-5; a weak D match, TRBD2 (5 bases). Trimming took 1 base from V and 3 from J, leaving 9 bases between them. Germline V lookup: CDR1 MGHRA, CDR2 YSYEKL. This CDR3 has 14 residues. CDR3 DNA: TGCGCCAGCAGCCAAGGGAGGAAGGAAGAGACCCAGTACTTC. Its protein product is CASSQGRKEETQYF.

The CDR3 protein is CARFRDSFLEYF. CDR3 nucleotide sequence: TGTGCCAGGTTCAGGGACAGCTTTCTTGAGTACTTC. The chain employs TRBV5-3 and TRBJ2-7, with 7 bases lining up with TRBD1. TRBV5-3 is filed as an ORF, its function uncertain. The CDR3 loop spans 12 amino acids. The J segment lost 11 bases and the V segment lost 8 bases, leaving 13 bases of the junction unmatched.

Concerning this clone itself: The sample has other DNA sequences that encode this CDR3 too. The rearrangement joins TRBV4-1 to TRBJ1-2; D perhaps matches TRBD1 (6 bases). Per the germline V gene, CDR1 is MGHRA and CDR2 is YSYEKL. This CDR3 has 18 residues. V shed 4 bases and J shed 0 bases, with 21 bases lying between them. The CDR3 region is CASSPIQGEWSSNYGYTF. Here the CDR3 DNA reads TGCGCCAGCAGCCCGATACAGGGAGAATGGTCCTCTAACTATGGCTACACCTTC.

V and J are TRBV9 and TRBJ2-1; 11 nucleotides match TRBD2. The germline gives CDR1 SGDLS, CDR2 YYNGEE. The CDR3 is 15 residues long. With V trimmed by 2 bases and J by 9 bases, 7 bases remained unmatched. The CDR3 protein is CASSVTSGRDSEQFF. CDR3 sequence (DNA): TGTGCCAGCAGCGTCACTAGCGGGAGAGACAGTGAGCAGTTCTTC.

The chain has TRBV27 and TRBJ2-2, with 10 bases lining up with TRBD1. This CDR3 contains 15 residues. The V segment lost 10 bases and the J segment 3 bases; nucleotides outside the gene matches: 8. Germline values: CDR1 MNHEY, CDR2 SMNVEV (reference sequence). CDR3 in DNA: TGTGCCATCCGAACAGGACAGGGGGACACCGGGGAGCTGTTTTTT. This translates into CAIRTGQGDTGELFF.